One sample yielded the 9 T cell receptor beta chains listed below, sequenced in a study of cytomegalovirus exposure and HLA in healthy donors. TCRdb keeps only in-frame clones here, not all; method: immunoSEQ multiplex PCR. The table has a few hundred thousand clones, approximately 80% seen once; the top ten hold about 14%. The sequenced sample consisted of PBMCs. These receptors were taken from a woman aged 30 to 39 in good health and CMV-seropositive.

The table lists this clone with a few counts. The rearrangement uses TRBV4-1 and TRBJ1-1, with D uncertain. Deletions cut 4 bases from V and 8 bases from J, with 14 bases between. This CDR3 is 13 amino acids long. Germline V CDR1 and CDR2: MGHRA, YSYEKL. As DNA, the CDR3 is TGCGCCAGCAGCCCCCTGTTTGGCGCGGAAGCTTTCTTT. This codes for CASSPLFGAEAFF.

The chain joins TRBV15 to TRBJ1-4, with D hard to call. Trimming took off 2 bases at V and 6 bases at J, with 7 bases between the two ends. Germline V gene data show CDR1 as LNHNV and CDR2 as YYDKDF (reference sequence). This CDR3 has 13 amino acids. CDR3 sequence: CATSRSRDEKLFF. For the CDR3, the DNA is TGTGCCACCAGCAGATCAAGGGATGAAAAACTGTTTTTT.

V gene TRBV30 combines with J gene TRBJ2-7; tentative D call: TRBD2 (7 bases). V was pared by 4 bases and J by 3 bases, with 16 bases between. This CDR3 spans 14 amino acids. From germline, CDR1 is GTSNPN and CDR2 SVGIG (reference sequence). CDR3 sequence reads: CAWTSGGGIYEQYF. CDR3 nucleotide sequence: TGTGCCTGGACTTCGGGGGGCGGAATCTACGAGCAGTACTTC.

This clone was seen a handful of times. CDR3 in amino acids: CASSSTFQGGLYGYTF. CDR3 bases: TGTGCCAGCAGCTCCACCTTCCAGGGGGGGTTATATGGCTACACCTTC. The chain has TRBV7-6 and TRBJ1-2, with TRBD1 matching over 7 bases. CDR3 size: 16 residues. Germline assignment: CDR1 SGHVS and CDR2 FNYEAQ. Losses at the gene ends were 4 bases for V and 5 bases for J; bases not matched to a gene: 13.

This chain connects TRBV5-1 to TRBJ2-7; D not certain. The CDR3 totals 12 residues. Trimming left V 3 bases short and J 2 bases short, with 6 bases between. Germline V gene data show CDR1 as SGHRS and CDR2 as YFSETQ. As DNA, the CDR3 is TGCGCCAGCAGCTCTGTCGCCTACGAGCAGTACTTC. This translates into CASSSVAYEQYF.

The chain has TRBV5-1 and TRBJ2-2; tentative D call: TRBD2 (6 bases). Trimming removed 4 bases at V and 3 bases at J, with 10 bases between. This CDR3 is built from 14 residues. Germline loops: CDR1 SGHRS, CDR2 YFSETQ. CDR3 sequence reads: CASSGASDTGELFF. DNA for the CDR3: TGCGCCAGCAGCGGGGCTAGCGACACCGGGGAGCTGTTTTTT.

This chain connects TRBV6-4 to TRBJ2-3; a weak D match, TRBD2 (5 bases). The CDR3 loop spans 15 amino acids. Trimming pared 3 bases from V and 5 bases from J, leaving 15 bases between. Germline CDR1 reads MRHNA; CDR2 reads SNTAGT. The CDR3 region is CASSEGSGGGDTQYF. The DNA for the CDR3 is TGTGCCAGCAGTGAAGGAAGCGGAGGTGGAGATACGCAGTATTTT.

The rearrangement links TRBV2 to TRBJ1-5; D is unresolved. The CDR3 runs 15 residues. Trimming stripped 6 bases from V and 0 bases from J, with 12 bases between. Germline-derived CDR1 and CDR2 are SNHLY and FYNNEI. CDR3 residues: CASRADGNSNQPQHF. CDR3 nucleotide sequence: TGTGCCAGCAGGGCGGACGGCAATAGCAATCAGCCCCAGCATTTT.

There are a few counts of this clone. The V call is TRBV7-2, the J call TRBJ2-7, with 14 bases fitting TRBD2. The V gene end was trimmed by 4 bases and the J gene end by 10 bases; junction bases not matched to a gene: 6. Germline V lookup: CDR1 SGHTA, CDR2 FQGNSA. The CDR3 sequence is 14 residues long. The CDR3 DNA follows: TGTGCCAGCAGCTCCGGACTAGCGGGGGGTGATCAGTACTTC. Protein product: CASSSGLAGGDQYF.